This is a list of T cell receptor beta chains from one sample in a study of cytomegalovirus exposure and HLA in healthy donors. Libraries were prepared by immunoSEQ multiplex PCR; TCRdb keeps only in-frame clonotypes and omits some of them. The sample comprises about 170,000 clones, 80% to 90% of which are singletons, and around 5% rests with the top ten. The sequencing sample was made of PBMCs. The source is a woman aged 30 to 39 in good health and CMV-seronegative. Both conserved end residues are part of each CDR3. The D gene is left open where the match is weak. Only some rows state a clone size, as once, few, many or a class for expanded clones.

CDR3: CAWSGDSNTEAFF; DNA: TGTGCCTGGAGTGGGGACAGCAACACTGAAGCTTTCTTT; D: TRBD1; size: once; J: TRBJ1-1; V: TRBV30
CDR3: CASSTTTRGKYGYTF; DNA: TGTGCCAGCAGTACGACGACGCGAGGAAAATATGGCTACACCTTC; D: .; size: .; J: TRBJ1-2; V: TRBV6-5
CDR3: CASSSRGTASGNTIYF; DNA: TGTGCCAGCAGCTCCCGAGGGACCGCCTCTGGAAACACCATATATTTT; D: .; size: .; J: TRBJ1-3; V: TRBV7-6
CDR3: CASSGGLAAYNEQFF; DNA: TGTGCCAGCAGTGGGGGACTAGCGGCATACAATGAGCAGTTCTTC; D: TRBD2; size: .; J: TRBJ2-1; V: TRBV9
CDR3: CASSLEWGTPTDTQYF; DNA: TGCGCCAGCAGCTTGGAATGGGGGACTCCGACAGATACGCAGTATTTT; D: .; size: .; J: TRBJ2-3; V: TRBV5-1
CDR3: CATSRGQIQETQYF; DNA: TGTGCCACCAGCAGGGGACAGATCCAAGAGACCCAGTACTTC; D: TRBD1; size: .; J: TRBJ2-5; V: TRBV15
CDR3: CASSLILDAGELFF; DNA: TGTGCCAGCAGCTTGATCCTAGATGCCGGGGAGCTGTTTTTT; D: .; size: .; J: TRBJ2-2; V: TRBV7-9
CDR3: CASSFKRGGYRNEQFF; DNA: TGTGCCAGCAGCTTCAAGCGGGGGGGTTACCGTAATGAGCAGTTCTTC; D: TRBD2; size: .; J: TRBJ2-1; V: TRBV7-3
CDR3: CASSRSRDRGSIRPFF; DNA: TGTGCCAGCAGCCGTTCCCGGGACAGGGGCAGCATTCGTCCGTTCTTC; D: TRBD1; size: few; J: TRBJ2-1; V: TRBV7-9
CDR3: CASRLRSGVDSPLHF; DNA: TGTGCCAGCAGGCTACGGTCAGGCGTTGATTCACCCCTCCACTTT; D: .; size: .; J: TRBJ1-6; V: TRBV6-6
CDR3: CASSRPGQGPYEQYF; DNA: TGTGCCAGCAGTCGTCCGGGACAGGGGCCCTACGAGCAGTACTTC; D: TRBD1; size: .; J: TRBJ2-7; V: TRBV27
CDR3: CADIGPSSYGYTF; DNA: TGTGCCGATATCGGACCCAGCTCCTATGGCTACACCTTC; D: .; size: .; J: TRBJ1-2; V: TRBV2
CDR3: CASSIHRSEGYTF; DNA: TGTGCCAGTAGTATCCACAGGTCGGAGGGCTACACCTTC; D: .; size: .; J: TRBJ1-2; V: TRBV19
CDR3: CASSLGSSYEQFF; DNA: TGTGCCAGCAGTTTGGGGAGTTCGTATGAGCAGTTCTTC; D: .; size: .; J: TRBJ2-1; V: TRBV28
CDR3: CASSFDRGPYEQYF; DNA: TGTGCCAGCAGTTTCGACAGGGGACCCTACGAGCAGTACTTC; D: TRBD1; size: .; J: TRBJ2-7; V: TRBV6-5
CDR3: CASTEGPGNQETQYF; DNA: TGCGCCAGCACCGAGGGTCCGGGAAACCAAGAGACCCAGTACTTC; D: .; size: .; J: TRBJ2-5; V: TRBV5-1
CDR3: CASSKGQDRYNYGYTF; DNA: TGTGCCAGTAGTAAAGGACAGGACCGCTATAACTATGGCTACACCTTC; D: TRBD1; size: .; J: TRBJ1-2; V: TRBV19
CDR3: CASSEEGDEQYF; DNA: TGTGCCAGCAGTGAAGAGGGAGACGAGCAGTACTTC; D: .; size: few; J: TRBJ2-7; V: TRBV2
CDR3: CASTLERGGELFF; DNA: TGTGCCAGCACTCTGGAGCGAGGCGGGGAGCTGTTTTTT; D: .; size: .; J: TRBJ2-2; V: TRBV7-3
CDR3: CSVAMGARGYGYTF; DNA: TGCAGCGTTGCTATGGGGGCTCGTGGTTATGGCTACACCTTC; D: .; size: .; J: TRBJ1-2; V: TRBV29-1
CDR3: CASSKGHREGETQYF; DNA: TGCGCCAGCAGCAAGGGACACCGAGAGGGAGAGACCCAGTACTTC; D: .; size: .; J: TRBJ2-5; V: TRBV4-1
CDR3: CASSVAGLAGYNEQFF; DNA: TGTGCCAGCAGCGTGGCAGGACTAGCGGGGTACAATGAGCAGTTCTTC; D: TRBD2; size: .; J: TRBJ2-1; V: TRBV9
CDR3: CASSLQGSRRTGELFF; DNA: TGTGCCAGCAGCTTGCAGGGCAGTCGTCGCACCGGGGAGCTGTTTTTT; D: .; size: .; J: TRBJ2-2; V: TRBV5-6
CDR3: CASSLVANEQFF; DNA: TGTGCCAGCAGCTTAGTGGCCAATGAGCAGTTCTTC; D: .; size: .; J: TRBJ2-1; V: TRBV11-2
CDR3: CASSLGSGGKRTDTQYF; DNA: TGTGCCAGCAGCTTAGGTAGCGGGGGGAAACGCACAGATACGCAGTATTTT; D: TRBD2; size: .; J: TRBJ2-3; V: TRBV7-6
CDR3: CASSDDGEWTEAFF; DNA: TGTGCCAGCAGTGACGACGGGGAGTGGACTGAAGCTTTCTTT; D: .; size: .; J: TRBJ1-1; V: TRBV6-1
CDR3: CASSWASDSGANVLTF; DNA: TGTGCCAGCAGCTGGGCGTCAGACTCTGGGGCCAACGTCCTGACTTTC; D: .; size: .; J: TRBJ2-6; V: TRBV5-4
CDR3: CASSYIFPGNTEAFF; DNA: TGTGCCAGCAGCTACATTTTCCCAGGGAACACTGAAGCTTTCTTT; D: .; size: .; J: TRBJ1-1; V: TRBV13